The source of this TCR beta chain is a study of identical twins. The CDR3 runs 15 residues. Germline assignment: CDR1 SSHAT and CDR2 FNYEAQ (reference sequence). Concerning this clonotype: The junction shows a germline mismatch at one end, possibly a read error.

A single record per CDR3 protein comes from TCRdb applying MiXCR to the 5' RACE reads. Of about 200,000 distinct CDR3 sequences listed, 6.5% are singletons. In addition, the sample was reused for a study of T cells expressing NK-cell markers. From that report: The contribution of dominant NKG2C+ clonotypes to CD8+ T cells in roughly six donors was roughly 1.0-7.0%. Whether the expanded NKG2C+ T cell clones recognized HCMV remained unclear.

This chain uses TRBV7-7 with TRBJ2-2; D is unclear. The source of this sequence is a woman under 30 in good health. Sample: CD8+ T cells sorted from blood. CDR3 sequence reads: CASSLDGTNTGELFF. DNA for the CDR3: TGTGCTAGCAGCTTAGACGGAACGAACACCGGGGAGCTGTTTTTT.